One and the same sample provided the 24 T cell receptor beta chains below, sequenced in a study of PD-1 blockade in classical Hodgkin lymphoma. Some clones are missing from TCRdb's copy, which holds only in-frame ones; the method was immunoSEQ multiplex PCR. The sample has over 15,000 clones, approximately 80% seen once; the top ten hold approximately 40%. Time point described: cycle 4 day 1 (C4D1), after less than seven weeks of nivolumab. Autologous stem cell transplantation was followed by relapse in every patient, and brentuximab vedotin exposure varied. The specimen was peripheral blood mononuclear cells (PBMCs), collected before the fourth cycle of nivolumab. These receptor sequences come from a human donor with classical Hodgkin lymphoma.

This chain's CDR3 is CASSPHLAGVRNEQFF. CDR3 DNA: TGTGCCAGCAGCCCTCACCTAGCGGGAGTAAGAAATGAGCAGTTCTTC. The V and J genes are TRBV7-9 and TRBJ2-1; 10 positions match TRBD2. This CDR3 spans 16 amino acids. CDR1 SEHNR and CDR2 FQNEAQ come from the germline V gene (reference sequence). Trimming at V came to 5 bases and at J to 7 bases, leaving 11 bases not matched to a gene.

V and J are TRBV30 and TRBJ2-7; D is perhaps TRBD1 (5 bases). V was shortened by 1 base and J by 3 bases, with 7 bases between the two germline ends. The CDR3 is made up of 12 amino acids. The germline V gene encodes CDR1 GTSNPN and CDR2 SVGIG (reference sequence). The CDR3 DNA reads TGTGCCTGGAGTGGAGACAGCTACGAGCAGTACTTC. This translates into CAWSGDSYEQYF.

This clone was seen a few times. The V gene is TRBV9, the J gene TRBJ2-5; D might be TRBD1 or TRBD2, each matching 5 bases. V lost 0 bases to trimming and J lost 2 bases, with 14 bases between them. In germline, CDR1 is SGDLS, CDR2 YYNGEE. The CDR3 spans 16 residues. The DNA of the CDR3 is TGTGCCAGCAGCGTAGCCCCAGCAGGGAGTCAAGAGACCCAGTACTTC. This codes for CASSVAPAGSQETQYF. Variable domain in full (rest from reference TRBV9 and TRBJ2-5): DSGVTQTPKHLITATGQRVTLRCSPRSGDLSVYWYQQSLDQGLQFLIQYYNGEERAKGNILERFSAQQFPDLHSELNLSSLELGDSALYFCASSVAPAGSQETQYFGPGTRLLVL.

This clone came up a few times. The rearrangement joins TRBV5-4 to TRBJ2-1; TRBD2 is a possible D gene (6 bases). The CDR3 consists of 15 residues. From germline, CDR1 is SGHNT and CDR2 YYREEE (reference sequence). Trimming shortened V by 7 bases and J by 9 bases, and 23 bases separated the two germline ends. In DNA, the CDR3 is TGTGCCAGCTGCCCTAGAAGAACTTCCGGGGGTGAGCAGTTCTTC. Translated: CASCPRRTSGGEQFF.

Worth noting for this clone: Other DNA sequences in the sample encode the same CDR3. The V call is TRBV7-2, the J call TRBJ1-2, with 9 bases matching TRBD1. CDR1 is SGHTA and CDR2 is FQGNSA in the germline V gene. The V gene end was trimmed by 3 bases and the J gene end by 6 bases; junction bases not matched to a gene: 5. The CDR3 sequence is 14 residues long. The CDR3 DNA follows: TGTGCCAGCAGCTTTGGGACAGGGACCCATGGCTACACCTTC. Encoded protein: CASSFGTGTHGYTF.

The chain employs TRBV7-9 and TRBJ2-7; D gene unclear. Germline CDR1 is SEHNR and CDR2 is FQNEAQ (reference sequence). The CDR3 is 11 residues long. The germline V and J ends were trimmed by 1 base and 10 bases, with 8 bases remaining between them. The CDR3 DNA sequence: TGTGCCAGCAGCTTAGTTGCCGACCAGTACTTC. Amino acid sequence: CASSLVADQYF.

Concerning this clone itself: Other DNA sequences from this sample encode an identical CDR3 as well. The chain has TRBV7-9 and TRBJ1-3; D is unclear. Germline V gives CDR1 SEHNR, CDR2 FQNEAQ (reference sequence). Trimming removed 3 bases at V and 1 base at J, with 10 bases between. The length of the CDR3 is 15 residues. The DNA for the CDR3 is TGTGCCAGCAGCTTTTTGCGGGATTCTGGAAACACCATATATTTT. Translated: CASSFLRDSGNTIYF.

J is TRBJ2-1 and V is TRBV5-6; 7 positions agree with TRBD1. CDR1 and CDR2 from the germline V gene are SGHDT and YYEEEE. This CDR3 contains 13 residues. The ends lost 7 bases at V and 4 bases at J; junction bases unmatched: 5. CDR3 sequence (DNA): TGTGCCAGCTCGGTCAGGGGGTACAATGAGCAGTTCTTC. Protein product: CASSVRGYNEQFF.

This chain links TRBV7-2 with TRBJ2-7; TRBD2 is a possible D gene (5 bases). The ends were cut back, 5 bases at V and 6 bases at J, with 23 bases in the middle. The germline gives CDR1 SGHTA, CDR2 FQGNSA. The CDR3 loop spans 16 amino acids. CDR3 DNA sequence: TGTGCCAGCAGCCGACCCCTCCGCGGGCTACCCTCCGAGCAGTACTTC. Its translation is CASSRPLRGLPSEQYF.

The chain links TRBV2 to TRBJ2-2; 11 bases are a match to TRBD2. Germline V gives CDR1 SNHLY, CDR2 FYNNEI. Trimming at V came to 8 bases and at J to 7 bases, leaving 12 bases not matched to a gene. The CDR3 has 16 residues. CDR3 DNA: TGTGCCAGCTCAGTAGCGGGAGGGACGATTGGCGGGGAGCTGTTTTTT. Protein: CASSVAGGTIGGELFF.

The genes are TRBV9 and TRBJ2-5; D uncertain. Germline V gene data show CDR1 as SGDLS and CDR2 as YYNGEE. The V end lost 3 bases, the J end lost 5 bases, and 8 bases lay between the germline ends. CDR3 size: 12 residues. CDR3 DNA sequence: TGTGCCAGCAGCGGCCTCAGGGAGACCCAGTACTTC. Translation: CASSGLRETQYF.

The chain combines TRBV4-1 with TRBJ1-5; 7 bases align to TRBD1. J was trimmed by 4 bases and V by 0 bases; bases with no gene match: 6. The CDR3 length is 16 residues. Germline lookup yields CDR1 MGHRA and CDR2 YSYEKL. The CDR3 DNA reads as TGCGCCAGCAGCCAAGATGTAGAGGGGGCGAATCAGCCCCAGCATTTT. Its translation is CASSQDVEGANQPQHF.

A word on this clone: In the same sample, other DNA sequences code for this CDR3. CDR3 bases: TGTGCCAGCAGTTTCAGGGATAATTCACCCCTCCACTTT. Its translation is CASSFRDNSPLHF. The rearrangement links TRBV27 to TRBJ1-6, with a tentative D call TRBD1 (5 bases). The CDR3 is made up of 13 amino acids. In germline, CDR1 is MNHEY, CDR2 SMNVEV (reference sequence). The ends were cut back, 3 bases at V and 5 bases at J, with 5 bases in the middle.

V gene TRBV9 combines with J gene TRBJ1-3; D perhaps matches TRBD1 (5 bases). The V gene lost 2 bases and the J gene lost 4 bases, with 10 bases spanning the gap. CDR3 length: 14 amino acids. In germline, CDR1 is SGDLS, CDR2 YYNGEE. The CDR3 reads CASSVLDMGNTIYF. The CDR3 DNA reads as TGTGCCAGCAGCGTCTTGGACATGGGAAACACCATATATTTT.

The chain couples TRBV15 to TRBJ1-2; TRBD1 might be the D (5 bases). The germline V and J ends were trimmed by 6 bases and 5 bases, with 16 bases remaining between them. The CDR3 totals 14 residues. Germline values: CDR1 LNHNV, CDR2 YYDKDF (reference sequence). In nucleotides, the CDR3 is TGTGCCACCAGAAGCAGGGAGAGGATATATGGCTACACCTTC. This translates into CATRSRERIYGYTF.

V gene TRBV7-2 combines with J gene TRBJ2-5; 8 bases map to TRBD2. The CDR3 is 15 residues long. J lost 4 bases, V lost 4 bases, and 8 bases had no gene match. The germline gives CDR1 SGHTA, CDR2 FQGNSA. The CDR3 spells CASSYRGGLLETQYF. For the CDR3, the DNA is TGTGCCAGCAGCTATCGGGGGGGCCTGTTAGAGACCCAGTACTTC.

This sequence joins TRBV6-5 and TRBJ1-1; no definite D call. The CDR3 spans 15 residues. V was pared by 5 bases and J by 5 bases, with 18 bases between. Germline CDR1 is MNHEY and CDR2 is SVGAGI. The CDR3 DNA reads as TGTGCCAGCAGTCCAGGCCATCTGTGGAATACTGAAGCTTTCTTT. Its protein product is CASSPGHLWNTEAFF.

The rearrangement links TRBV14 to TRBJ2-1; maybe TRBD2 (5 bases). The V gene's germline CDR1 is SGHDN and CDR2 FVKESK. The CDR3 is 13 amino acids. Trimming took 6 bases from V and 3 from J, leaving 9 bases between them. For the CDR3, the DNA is TGTGCCAGCAGGCTCACTAGCTACAATGAGCAGTTCTTC. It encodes CASRLTSYNEQFF.

The CDR3 spells CAWTPGGSGANVLTF. The CDR3 region has the DNA TGTGCCTGGACCCCAGGGGGCTCTGGGGCCAACGTCCTGACTTTC. The V and J genes are TRBV30 and TRBJ2-6; 7 bases map to TRBD1. The CDR3 consists of 15 residues. Losses at the gene ends were 4 bases for V and 0 bases for J; bases not matched to a gene: 3. Germline V gives CDR1 GTSNPN, CDR2 SVGIG (reference sequence).

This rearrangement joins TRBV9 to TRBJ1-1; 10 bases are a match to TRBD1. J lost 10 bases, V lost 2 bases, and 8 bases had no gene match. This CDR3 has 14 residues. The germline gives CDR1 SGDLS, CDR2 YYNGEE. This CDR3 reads CASSVTGTGEVAFF. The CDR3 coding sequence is TGTGCCAGCAGCGTCACAGGGACAGGGGAGGTAGCTTTCTTT.

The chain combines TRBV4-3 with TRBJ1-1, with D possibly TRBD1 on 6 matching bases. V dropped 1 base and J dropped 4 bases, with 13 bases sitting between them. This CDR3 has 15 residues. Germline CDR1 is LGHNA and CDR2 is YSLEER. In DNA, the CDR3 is TGCGCCAGCAGCCAAGGACCGGGAGGGGGCACTGAAGCTTTCTTT. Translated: CASSQGPGGGTEAFF.

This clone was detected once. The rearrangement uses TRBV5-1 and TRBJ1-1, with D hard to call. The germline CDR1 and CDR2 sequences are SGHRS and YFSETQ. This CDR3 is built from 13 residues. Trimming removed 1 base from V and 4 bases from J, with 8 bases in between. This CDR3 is CASSLNEGTEAFF. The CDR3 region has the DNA TGCGCCAGCAGCTTGAACGAGGGCACTGAAGCTTTCTTT.

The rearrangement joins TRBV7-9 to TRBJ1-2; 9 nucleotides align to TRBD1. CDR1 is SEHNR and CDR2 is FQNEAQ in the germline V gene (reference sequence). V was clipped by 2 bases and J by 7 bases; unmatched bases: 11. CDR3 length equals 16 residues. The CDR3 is CASSLTSGQGSGGYTF. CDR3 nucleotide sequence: TGTGCCAGCAGCTTAACGTCTGGACAGGGGTCAGGTGGCTACACCTTC.

This CDR3 is CASSLVAGGSRTTGELFF. The CDR3 DNA sequence: TGCGCCAGCAGCTTGGTTGCGGGGGGTTCGAGAACTACCGGGGAGCTGTTTTTT. This sequence joins TRBV5-1 and TRBJ2-2, with 8 bases fitting TRBD2. The CDR3 is 18 amino acids. Trimming cost V 0 bases and J 5 bases; bases outside gene matches: 12. The V gene's germline CDR1 is SGHRS and CDR2 YFSETQ.